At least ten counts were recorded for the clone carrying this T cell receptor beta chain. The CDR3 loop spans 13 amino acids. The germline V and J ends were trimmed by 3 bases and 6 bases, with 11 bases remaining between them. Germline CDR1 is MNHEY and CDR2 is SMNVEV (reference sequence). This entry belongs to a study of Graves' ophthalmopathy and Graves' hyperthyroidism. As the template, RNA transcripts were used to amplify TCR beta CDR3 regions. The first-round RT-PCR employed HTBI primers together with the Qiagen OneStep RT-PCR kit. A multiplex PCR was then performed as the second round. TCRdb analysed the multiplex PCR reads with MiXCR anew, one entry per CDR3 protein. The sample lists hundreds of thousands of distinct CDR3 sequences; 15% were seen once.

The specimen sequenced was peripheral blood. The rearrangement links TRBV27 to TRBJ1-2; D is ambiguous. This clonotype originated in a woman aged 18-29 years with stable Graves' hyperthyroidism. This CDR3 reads CASSLIGGDGYTF. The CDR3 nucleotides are TGTGCCAGCAGTTTGATTGGTGGGGATGGCTACACCTTC.